Shown below are 2 T cell receptor beta chains from a single sample sequenced in a study of regulatory T cells in long-lasting Graves disease. Arm-PCR with iRepertoire HTBI primers amplified the CDR3 regions for these TCR beta libraries. TCRdb analysed the multiplex PCR reads with MiXCR anew, one entry per CDR3 protein. In the table there are 560,000 or so distinct CDR3 sequences, around 15% of which are singletons. Regarding time point: newly diagnosed GD, antithyroid drugs for less than 3 months. PBMC-derived RNA was used for the TCR library. These sequences were also reported in another study, on T cells in Graves' hyperthyroidism and ophthalmopathy.

Sequencing was performed on peripheral blood mononuclear cells (PBMCs), taken at new diagnosis, from a patient treated with antithyroid drugs. These receptors were collected from a man aged 18 to 29 with Graves disease.

As regards this clonotype: With a much larger clone just one base away, this may be a read error. The CDR3 reads CSARDRTSGQETQYF. In nucleotides, the CDR3 is TGCAGTGCTAGAGATCGAACTAGCGGGCAAGAGACCCAGTACTTC. The chain joins TRBV20-1 to TRBJ2-5, with 9 bases lining up with TRBD2. The CDR3 extends over 15 amino acids. Germline V gene sequence: CDR1 DFQATT, CDR2 SNEGSKA (reference sequence). Trimming at V came to 0 bases and at J to 2 bases, leaving 4 bases not matched to a gene.

The table lists this clonotype with many counts. At one of its ends the junction is not consistent with the germline gene, which may arise from a read error. The J gene is TRBJ2-7, the V gene TRBV12-3 or TRBV12-4; 7 bases fit TRBD2. The CDR3 is made up of 14 amino acids. The CDR3 DNA sequence: TGTGCCAGCAGCTTAGCCAGGCGGGGGTACGAGCAGTACTTC. Protein: CASSLARRGYEQYF.